This TCR beta chain was captured by sequencing in a study of OX40 agonist ivuxolimab in advanced cancers. Notes on the research overall: Ivuxolimab was an agonistic, fully human IgG2 monoclonal antibody directed against OX40 (CD134), a costimulatory receptor. The point of sequencing TCRbeta in the periphery was to test whether ivuxolimab changed TCR sequence diversity and drove clonal T-cell expansion. Of the approximately 54 patients in dose escalation, about 20 had hepatocellular carcinoma, some 15 had melanoma, 9 had renal cell carcinoma and 9 had head and neck cancer. Partial responses occurred in three dose-escalation patients: two with cutaneous melanoma and one with hepatocellular carcinoma. Patients were allowed to have had prior anti-PD-1, anti-PD-L1 or anti-CTLA-4 therapy, and 40% to 45% of the dose-escalation patients had previously received checkpoint inhibitors. The monotherapy dose-escalation portion (N of about 57 patients) of the phase I ivuxolimab trial is reported in the paper. Intravenous ivuxolimab was administered to patients every 2 weeks at six dose levels: 0.01, 0.1, 0.3, 1.5, 3 and 10 mg/kg. In the dose-escalation cohort, 82.7% of patients were male, and the mean age was around 65 years with a range of about 20 to 80. Study-level results and caveats: The antigen specificity of the clonally expanded peripheral T cells was not determined. In partial responders in the 0.1-3.0 mg/kg groups, normalized peripheral clonal expansion was found to be among the lowest, especially among CD8+ T cells. On average, CD8+ T cells showed more expanded clones than CD4+ T cells after ivuxolimab. At doses from 0.1 to 3.0 mg/kg, clonal expansion was seen in both CD4+ and CD8+ blood T cells between baseline and week 6. Low levels of normalized T-cell clonal expansion were also seen in some nonresponding patients.

Patients with a history of autoimmune disease or receiving systemic immunosuppression were excluded from the trial. Peripheral blood for TCR sequencing was collected from all dose cohorts at baseline, on cycle 4 day 1, and on cycle 7 day 1. The samples were taken from a phase I, first-in-human, multicenter, open-label dose-escalation trial of ivuxolimab. Adults with locally advanced or metastatic melanoma, renal cell carcinoma, hepatocellular carcinoma or head and neck squamous cell carcinoma were enrolled in the trial. Before TCR sequencing, CD4+ T cells and CD8+ T cells from peripheral blood were sorted into separate populations. For CDR1 and CDR2, the germline V gene lists KGHSH and LQKENI. After removal of 1 base from V and 3 bases from J, the junction retains 5 bases not matched to a gene. The CDR3 has 16 amino acids, counting the end cysteine and phenylalanine. The sequence is cut down to CDR3 DNA, 48 bases in frame from base 1.

Genomic DNA was isolated from the sorted cells so that the TCRbeta CDR3 region could be sequenced. The immunoSEQ Assay was used for sequencing of TCRbeta CDR3 regions. TCRdb took over this immuneACCESS table, retaining in-frame rearrangements with V and J assigned. Such tables are incomplete; in checked studies, under half of the missing clones stem from an unresolved V gene, and the remainder is unexplained. This sample is represented by around 62,000 clones; under 90% of them were singletons. The ten most abundant clones make up around 0.7% of the sample. Comments on this clone: No antigen is known for it. No base qualities exist here, and no much larger clone lies one base off it.

The chain was built from TRBV18 and TRBJ1-5; 8 middle bases align to TRBD1. The receptor was derived from an adult with an advanced solid tumor such as melanoma, head and neck, liver or kidney cancer. The sequenced sample was CD4+ or CD8+ T cells sorted from blood, obtained in a trial of the OX40 agonist ivuxolimab. The CDR3 loop reads CASSPQPTGANQPQHF. DNA sequence: TGTGCCAGCTCACCACAGCCGACAGGGGCCAATCAGCCCCAGCATTTT.